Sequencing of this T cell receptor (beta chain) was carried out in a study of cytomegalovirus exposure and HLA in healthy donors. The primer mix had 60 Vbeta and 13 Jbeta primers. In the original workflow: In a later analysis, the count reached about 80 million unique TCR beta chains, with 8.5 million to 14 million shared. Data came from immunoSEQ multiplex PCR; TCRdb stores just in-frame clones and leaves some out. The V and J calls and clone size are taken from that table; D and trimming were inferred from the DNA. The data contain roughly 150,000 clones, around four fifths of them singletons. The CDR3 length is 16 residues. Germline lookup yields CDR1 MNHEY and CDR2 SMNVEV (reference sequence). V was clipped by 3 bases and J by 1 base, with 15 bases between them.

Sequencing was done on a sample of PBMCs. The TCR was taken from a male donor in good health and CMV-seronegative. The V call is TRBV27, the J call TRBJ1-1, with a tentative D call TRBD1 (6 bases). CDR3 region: CASSLGALPTNTEAFF. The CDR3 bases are TGTGCCAGCAGTTTGGGGGCCCTACCCACGAACACTGAAGCTTTCTTT.